A selection of T cell receptor beta chains follows, all from one sample in a study of CD8 T cells in Susac syndrome. MiXCR, run by TCRdb on the immunoSEQ multiplex PCR reads, gives a single entry per CDR3 protein. The table has more than 150,000 distinct CDR3 sequences, roughly 94% seen once. Input material: CD8+ T cells from PBMCs. Receptors were obtained from a human donor with Susac syndrome. CDR3s include the opening cysteine and the closing phenylalanine or tryptophan. A D gene is named only where the DNA matches it firmly. Clone size is stated in some rows and not others, as once, few, many or a class when expanded.

J gene	D gene	V gene	clone size	CDR3 protein	CDR3 DNA
TRBJ2-1	.	TRBV24-1	.	CATSDTMTGVNEQFF	TGTGCCACCAGCGACACTATGACAGGTGTAAATGAGCAGTTCTTC
TRBJ2-7	TRBD1	TRBV6-5	.	CASGQTGSFYEQYF	TGTGCCAGCGGCCAGACAGGGAGCTTCTACGAGCAGTACTTC
TRBJ2-1	.	TRBV13	.	CASSLGRNNEQFF	TGTGCCAGCAGCTTAGGCCGGAACAATGAGCAGTTCTTC
TRBJ2-2	TRBD1	TRBV29-1	.	CSVRDRLNTGELFF	TGCAGCGTCCGGGACAGGTTGAACACCGGGGAGCTGTTTTTT
TRBJ2-7	TRBD2	TRBV13	.	CASSSRTSDLYEQYF	TGTGCCAGCAGCTCGCGGACTAGCGACCTCTACGAGCAGTACTTC
TRBJ1-4	.	TRBV18	.	CASSPRTVNEGKLFF	TGTGCCAGCTCACCCCGGACGGTTAATGAGGGAAAACTGTTTTTT
TRBJ1-1	.	TRBV5-6	.	CASSLSRNRGGVNTEAFF	TGTGCCAGCAGCTTGTCCCGAAATCGCGGGGGAGTGAACACTGAAGCTTTCTTT
TRBJ2-1	TRBD2	TRBV9	.	CASSVRPGTGGLAGDSYNEQFF	TGTGCCAGCAGCGTCAGGCCCGGGACAGGGGGACTAGCGGGGGACTCCTACAATGAGCAGTTCTTC
TRBJ2-5	.	TRBV19	.	CASSPGAEETQYF	TGTGCCAGTAGTCCAGGGGCGGAAGAGACCCAGTACTTC
TRBJ1-1	.	TRBV12-3/TRBV12-4	.	CASSLKDVNTEAFF	TGTGCCAGCAGTTTAAAAGACGTGAACACTGAAGCTTTCTTT
TRBJ1-2	.	TRBV11-2	.	CASSLAATGDGYTF	TGTGCCAGCAGCTTAGCGGCGACAGGAGATGGCTACACCTTC
TRBJ1-5	.	TRBV12-3/TRBV12-4	.	CASSSEGENNQPQHF	TGTGCCAGCAGTTCGGAGGGGGAGAACAATCAGCCCCAGCATTTT
TRBJ1-2	.	TRBV5-6	once	CASTSSRDPRSYGYTF	TGTGCCAGCACCTCCAGCCGGGACCCCCGGAGCTATGGCTACACCTTC
TRBJ1-1	.	TRBV5-6	.	CASSFEGATEAFF	TGTGCCAGCAGCTTCGAGGGCGCGACTGAAGCTTTCTTT
TRBJ1-1	.	TRBV9	.	CASSLGGPMNTEAFF	TGTGCCAGCAGCCTGGGGGGACCCATGAACACTGAAGCTTTCTTT
TRBJ2-7	TRBD1	TRBV3-1	.	CASSVAGTGYEQYF	TGTGCCAGCAGCGTCGCCGGGACAGGCTACGAGCAGTACTTC
TRBJ2-5	.	TRBV13	.	CASSGTQETQYF	TGTGCCAGCTCGGGCACGCAAGAGACCCAGTACTTC
TRBJ2-2	.	TRBV6-4	.	CASSDRVAGELFF	TGTGCCAGCAGTGACAGGGTGGCCGGGGAGCTGTTTTTT
TRBJ1-5	.	TRBV30	.	CAWSAGVYSNQPQHF	TGTGCCTGGAGTGCAGGGGTTTATAGCAATCAGCCCCAGCATTTT
TRBJ2-6	TRBD1	TRBV29-1	.	CRRTITGTGSSGANVLTF	TGCAGGAGGACAATCACCGGGACAGGGAGCTCTGGGGCCAACGTCCTGACTTTC
TRBJ1-1	.	TRBV27	.	CASSLSQIHTEAFF	TGTGCCAGCAGTTTAAGCCAGATTCACACTGAAGCTTTCTTT
TRBJ1-4	.	TRBV7-6	.	CASRDSLNEKLFF	TGTGCCAGCAGGGACAGTCTTAATGAAAAACTGTTTTTT
TRBJ2-7	.	TRBV20-1	few	CSARGATVYEQYF	TGCAGTGCTAGAGGGGCAACCGTCTACGAGCAGTACTTC
TRBJ1-1	.	TRBV4-2	.	CASSQDLGEDMNTEAFF	TGTGCCAGCAGCCAAGATTTAGGTGAGGACATGAACACTGAAGCTTTCTTT
TRBJ2-1	.	TRBV29-1	.	CSVGIPAGGPEQFF	TGCAGCGTTGGTATCCCCGCAGGAGGGCCTGAGCAGTTCTTC
TRBJ1-1	TRBD1	TRBV20-1	.	CSASGTGAAWNTEAFF	TGCAGTGCTAGCGGGACAGGGGCTGCCTGGAACACTGAAGCTTTCTTT
TRBJ2-7	.	TRBV3-1	.	CASSQERGTYEQYF	TGTGCCAGCAGCCAAGAGCGGGGCACCTACGAGCAGTACTTC
TRBJ1-2	.	TRBV3-1	.	CASSLDLAYGYTF	TGTGCCAGCAGTCTAGACTTAGCTTATGGCTACACCTTC
TRBJ2-3	.	TRBV20-1	once	CSAREEVGFTDTQYF	TGCAGTGCTAGAGAGGAAGTTGGATTCACAGATACGCAGTATTTT
TRBJ2-7	TRBD2	TRBV20-1	.	CSARDPLAGGSYEQYF	TGCAGTGCTAGAGATCCACTAGCGGGGGGCTCCTACGAGCAGTACTTC
TRBJ1-1	.	TRBV20-1	once	CSARDNWGNTEAFF	TGCAGTGCTAGAGATAATTGGGGGAACACTGAAGCTTTCTTT
TRBJ2-7	.	TRBV9	.	CASSAGTLLDEQYF	TGTGCCAGCAGCGCAGGTACGTTACTCGACGAGCAGTACTTC
TRBJ2-7	.	TRBV27	.	CASSLGILYEQYF	TGTGCCAGCAGTTTAGGGATACTCTACGAGCAGTACTTC
TRBJ2-7	.	TRBV20-1	.	CSAPTLTYEQYF	TGCAGTGCCCCGACACTTACCTACGAGCAGTACTTC
TRBJ1-6	TRBD1	TRBV20-1	.	CSAPQDRGGNSPLHF	TGCAGTGCGCCCCAAGACAGGGGTGGAAATTCACCCCTCCACTTT
TRBJ2-7	.	TRBV27	.	CASSRSRDEQYF	TGTGCCAGCAGTCGATCTAGGGATGAGCAGTACTTC
TRBJ2-1	TRBD2	TRBV18	.	CASSPLGGLAGDQFF	TGTGCCAGCTCACCACTTGGAGGACTAGCGGGGGATCAGTTCTTC
TRBJ2-1	TRBD2	TRBV7-9	.	CANREGRANEQFF	TGTGCCAACCGGGAGGGCCGTGCGAATGAGCAGTTCTTC
TRBJ2-1	.	TRBV4-2	.	CASSSIGSRNEQFF	TGTGCCAGCAGCTCAATCGGCAGCCGTAATGAGCAGTTCTTC
TRBJ1-4	TRBD1	TRBV9	.	CASTATGGSATNEKLFF	TGTGCCAGCACCGCAACAGGGGGTTCCGCAACTAATGAAAAACTGTTTTTT
TRBJ2-7	.	TRBV7-6	.	CASSLAGGVPDEQYF	TGTGCCAGCAGCTTAGCGGGGGGAGTACCGGACGAGCAGTACTTC
TRBJ2-1	TRBD1	TRBV3-1	.	CASSLIGGPYNEQFF	TGTGCCAGCAGCTTAATAGGGGGCCCGTACAATGAGCAGTTCTTC
TRBJ2-7	TRBD1	TRBV13	once	CASSAVGTGVQEQYF	TGTGCCAGCAGCGCCGTCGGGACAGGGGTACAAGAGCAGTACTTC
TRBJ1-5	.	TRBV7-9	few	CASSVGGSNQPQHF	TGTGCCAGCAGCGTTGGGGGGAGCAATCAGCCCCAGCATTTT
TRBJ1-2	TRBD1	TRBV13	.	CASSLGGDRFYGYTF	TGTGCCAGCAGCTTAGGTGGGGACAGATTCTATGGCTACACCTTC
TRBJ1-5	.	TRBV7-6	.	CASSISGGPPQHF	TGTGCCAGCAGCATATCTGGTGGGCCGCCCCAGCATTTT
TRBJ2-7	TRBD1	TRBV6-5	.	CASSYSRTGVEQYF	TGTGCCAGCAGTTACTCGAGGACAGGGGTCGAGCAGTACTTC
TRBJ2-7	TRBD2	TRBV20-1	.	CSARAQTAGVVYEQYF	TGCAGTGCTAGAGCCCAAACGGCGGGAGTTGTGTACGAGCAGTACTTC
TRBJ2-7	.	TRBV4-2	few	CASSQDKGREQYF	TGTGCCAGCAGCCAAGATAAAGGGAGGGAGCAGTACTTC
TRBJ1-2	.	TRBV6-5	.	CASSYSPGKGGGYTF	TGTGCCAGCAGTTACTCTCCGGGGAAAGGTGGTGGCTACACCTTC
TRBJ2-5	TRBD2	TRBV28	.	CASSFTPGLAKETQYF	TGTGCCAGCAGTTTTACACCGGGACTAGCGAAAGAGACCCAGTACTTC
TRBJ1-1	.	TRBV5-1	.	CASSEDAPNTEAFF	TGCGCCAGCAGCGAGGACGCGCCGAACACTGAAGCTTTCTTT
TRBJ2-1	TRBD2	TRBV5-4	.	CASSGGLAGGTSYNEQFF	TGTGCCAGCAGCGGGGGACTAGCGGGGGGCACTTCCTACAATGAGCAGTTCTTC
TRBJ2-7	.	TRBV9	.	CASSVGGASSYEQYF	TGTGCCAGCAGCGTAGGAGGAGCCAGCAGCTACGAGCAGTACTTC
TRBJ2-2	TRBD1	TRBV11-3	.	CASSARTGGYTGELFF	TGTGCCAGCAGCGCCCGGACAGGGGGCTACACCGGGGAGCTGTTTTTT
TRBJ1-5	.	TRBV9	.	CASSVDPGGDQPQHF	TGTGCCAGCAGCGTAGATCCGGGAGGGGATCAGCCCCAGCATTTT
TRBJ2-2	TRBD2	TRBV20-1	.	CSARDGQRGGTGELFF	TGCAGTGCTAGAGATGGCCAGCGGGGAGGCACCGGGGAGCTGTTTTTT
TRBJ2-5	TRBD2	TRBV11-2	.	CASSLATSGRAQETQYF	TGTGCCAGCAGCTTAGCTACTAGCGGGAGGGCTCAAGAGACCCAGTACTTC
TRBJ2-1	TRBD2	TRBV3-1	.	CASSRAGGHNEQFF	TGTGCCAGCAGCCGAGCGGGGGGTCACAATGAGCAGTTCTTC
TRBJ2-1	TRBD2	TRBV3-1	.	CASSQETSGIHNEQFF	TGTGCCAGCAGCCAAGAAACTAGCGGGATCCACAATGAGCAGTTCTTC